This T cell receptor (beta chain) was observed in a study of beta chain features in type 1 diabetes. Study as a whole: Sorted cells numbering over 95,000,000 were examined across all samples.

The isolated RNA, all of it, was reverse transcribed, so expressed TCRB transcripts were what got sequenced. The table came from immunoSEQ multiplex PCR; TCRdb's copy has only in-frame clones and leaves some out. The table shows about 360,000 clones, with approximately 12% occurring only once. The ends were cut back, 7 bases at V and 0 bases at J, with 19 bases in the middle. The CDR3 contains 18 residues. Germline V gene data show CDR1 as LNHDA and CDR2 as SQIVND (reference sequence). This receptor was obtained from a man younger than 30 in good health. The sequenced sample consisted of naive CD4+ T cells from blood. The chain links TRBV19 to TRBJ2-6; D is unclear. CDR3 sequence reads: CASTTGSYALSGANVLTF. The CDR3 DNA follows: TGTGCCAGTACCACCGGGTCGTACGCCCTCTCTGGGGCCAACGTCCTGACTTTC.